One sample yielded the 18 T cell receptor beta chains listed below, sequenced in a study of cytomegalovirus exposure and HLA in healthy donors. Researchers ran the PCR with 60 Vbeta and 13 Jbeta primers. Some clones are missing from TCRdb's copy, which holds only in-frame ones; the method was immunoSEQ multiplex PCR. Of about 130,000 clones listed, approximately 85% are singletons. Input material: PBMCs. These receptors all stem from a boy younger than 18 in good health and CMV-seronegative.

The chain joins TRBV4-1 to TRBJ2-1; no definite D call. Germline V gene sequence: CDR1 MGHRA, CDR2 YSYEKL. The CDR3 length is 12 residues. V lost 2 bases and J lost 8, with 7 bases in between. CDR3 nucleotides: TGCGCCAGCAGCCAAACAGTGGATGAGCAGTTCTTC. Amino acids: CASSQTVDEQFF.

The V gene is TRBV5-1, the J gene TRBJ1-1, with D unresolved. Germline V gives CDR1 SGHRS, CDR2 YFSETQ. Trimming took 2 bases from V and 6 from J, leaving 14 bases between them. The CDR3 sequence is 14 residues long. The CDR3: CASSFSRVYPEAFF. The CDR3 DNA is TGCGCCAGCAGCTTTTCGAGGGTATACCCTGAAGCTTTCTTT.

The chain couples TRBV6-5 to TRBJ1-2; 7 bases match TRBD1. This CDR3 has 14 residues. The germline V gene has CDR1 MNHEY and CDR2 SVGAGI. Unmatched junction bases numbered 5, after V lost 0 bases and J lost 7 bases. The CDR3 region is CASSYSGGQSGYTF. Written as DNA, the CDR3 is TGTGCCAGCAGTTACTCGGGGGGACAGAGTGGCTACACCTTC.

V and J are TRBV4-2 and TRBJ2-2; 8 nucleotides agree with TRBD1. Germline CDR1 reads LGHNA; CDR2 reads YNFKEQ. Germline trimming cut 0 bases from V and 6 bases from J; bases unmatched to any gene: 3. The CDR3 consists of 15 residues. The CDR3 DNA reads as TGTGCCAGCAGCCAAGAACAGGGGGAGGCCGGGGAGCTGTTTTTT. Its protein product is CASSQEQGEAGELFF.

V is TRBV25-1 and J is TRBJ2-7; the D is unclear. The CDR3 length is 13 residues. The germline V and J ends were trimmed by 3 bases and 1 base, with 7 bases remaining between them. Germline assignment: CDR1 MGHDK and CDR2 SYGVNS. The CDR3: CASSDAGSYEQYF. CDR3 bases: TGTGCCAGCAGTGATGCAGGATCCTACGAGCAGTACTTC.

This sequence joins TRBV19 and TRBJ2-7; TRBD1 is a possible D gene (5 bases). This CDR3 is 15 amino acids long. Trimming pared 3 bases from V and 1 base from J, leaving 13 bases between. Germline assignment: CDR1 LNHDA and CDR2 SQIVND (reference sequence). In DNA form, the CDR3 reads TGTGCCAGTAGTATCATAGGGGCACCGTCCTACGAGCAGTACTTC. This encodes CASSIIGAPSYEQYF. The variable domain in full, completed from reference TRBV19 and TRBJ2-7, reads DGGITQSPKYLFRKEGQNVTLSCEQNLNHDAMYWYRQDPGQGLRLIYYSQIVNDFQKGDIAEGYSVSREKKESFPLTVTSAQKNPTAFYLCASSIIGAPSYEQYFGPGTRLTVT.

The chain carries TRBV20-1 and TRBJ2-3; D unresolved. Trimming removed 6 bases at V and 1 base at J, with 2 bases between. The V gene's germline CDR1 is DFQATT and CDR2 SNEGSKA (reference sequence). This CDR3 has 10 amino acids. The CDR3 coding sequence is TGCAGTGCCGGCACAGATACGCAGTATTTT. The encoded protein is CSAGTDTQYF.

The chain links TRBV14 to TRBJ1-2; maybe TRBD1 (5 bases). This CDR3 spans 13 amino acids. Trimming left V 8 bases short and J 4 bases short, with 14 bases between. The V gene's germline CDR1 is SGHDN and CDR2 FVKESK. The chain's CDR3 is CASGSSGGYGYTF. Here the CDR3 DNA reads TGTGCCAGCGGGTCCTCGGGGGGCTATGGCTACACCTTC.

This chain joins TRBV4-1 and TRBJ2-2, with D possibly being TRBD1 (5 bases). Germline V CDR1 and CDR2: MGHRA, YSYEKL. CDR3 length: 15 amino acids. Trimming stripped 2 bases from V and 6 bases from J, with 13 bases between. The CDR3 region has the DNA TGCGCCAGCAGCCAAATGTCACAGGACCCCGGGGAGCTGTTTTTT. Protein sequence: CASSQMSQDPGELFF.

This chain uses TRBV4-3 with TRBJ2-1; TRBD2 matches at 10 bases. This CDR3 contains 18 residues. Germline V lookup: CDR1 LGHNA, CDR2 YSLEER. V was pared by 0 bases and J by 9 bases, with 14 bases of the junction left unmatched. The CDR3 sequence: CASSQEGSGGARLGEQFF. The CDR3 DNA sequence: TGCGCCAGCAGCCAAGAGGGGAGCGGGGGGGCCCGTTTAGGTGAGCAGTTCTTC.

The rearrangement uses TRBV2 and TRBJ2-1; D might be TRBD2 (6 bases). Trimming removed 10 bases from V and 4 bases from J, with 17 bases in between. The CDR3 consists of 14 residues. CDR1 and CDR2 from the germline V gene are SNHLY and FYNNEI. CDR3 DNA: TGTGCCATCAACCTCCGGGAGACGTACAATGAGCAGTTCTTC. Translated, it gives CAINLRETYNEQFF.

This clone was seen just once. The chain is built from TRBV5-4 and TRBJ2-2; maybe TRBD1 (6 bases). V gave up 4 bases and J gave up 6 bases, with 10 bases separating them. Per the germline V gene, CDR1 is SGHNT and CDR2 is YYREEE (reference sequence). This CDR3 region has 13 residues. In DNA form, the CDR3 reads TGTGCCAGCAGCCCCAGGGGCCCCGGGGAGCTGTTTTTT. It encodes CASSPRGPGELFF. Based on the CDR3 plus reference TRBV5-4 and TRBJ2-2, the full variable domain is ETGVTQSPTHLIKTRGQQVTLRCSSQSGHNTVSWYQQALGQGPQFIFQYYREEENGRGNFPPRFSGLQFPNYSSELNVNALELDDSALYLCASSPRGPGELFFGEGSRLTVL.

The CDR3 here is CASSTRGQGKTGELFF. In DNA form, the CDR3 reads TGTGCCAGTAGTACCCGGGGACAGGGTAAAACCGGGGAGCTGTTTTTT. The chain employs TRBV19 and TRBJ2-2; 9 bases fit TRBD1. Trimming took 4 bases from V and 5 from J; bases not matched to a gene: 8. The CDR3 runs 16 residues. Germline loops: CDR1 LNHDA, CDR2 SQIVND (reference sequence).

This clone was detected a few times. In DNA, the CDR3 is TGTGCCAGCAGCCAAGATTTAGCCATTTCTGGAAACACCATATATTTT. It yields the protein CASSQDLAISGNTIYF. J is TRBJ1-3 and V is TRBV4-2; no definite D call. The ends were cut back, 0 bases at V and 1 base at J, with 10 bases in the middle. The germline CDR1 and CDR2 sequences are LGHNA and YNFKEQ. The CDR3 contains 16 residues.

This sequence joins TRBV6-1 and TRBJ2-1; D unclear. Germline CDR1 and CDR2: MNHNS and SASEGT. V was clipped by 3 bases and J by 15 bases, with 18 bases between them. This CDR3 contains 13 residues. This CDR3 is CASSDEIYSPGFF. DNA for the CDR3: TGTGCCAGCAGTGACGAAATATACTCTCCCGGGTTCTTC.

The DNA for the CDR3 is TGTGCCAGCAGCTTGGTATCTACTAGCGGGAGATTGGAGCAGTACTTC. Residues: CASSLVSTSGRLEQYF. This chain connects TRBV5-4 to TRBJ2-7, with 11 bases fitting TRBD2. Germline lookup yields CDR1 SGHNT and CDR2 YYREEE (reference sequence). With 0 bases clipped from V and 7 bases from J, the junction kept 9 bases outside the gene matches. This CDR3 has 16 residues. Filled out from reference TRBV5-4 and TRBJ2-7, the complete variable domain reads ETGVTQSPTHLIKTRGQQVTLRCSSQSGHNTVSWYQQALGQGPQFIFQYYREEENGRGNFPPRFSGLQFPNYSSELNVNALELDDSALYLCASSLVSTSGRLEQYFGPGTRLTVT.

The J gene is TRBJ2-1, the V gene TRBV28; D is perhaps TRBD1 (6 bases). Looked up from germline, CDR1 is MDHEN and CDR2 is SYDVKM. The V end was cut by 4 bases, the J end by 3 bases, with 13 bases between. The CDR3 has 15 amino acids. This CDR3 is CASSSQGIDYNEQFF. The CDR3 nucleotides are TGTGCCAGCAGTTCACAGGGAATAGACTACAATGAGCAGTTCTTC.

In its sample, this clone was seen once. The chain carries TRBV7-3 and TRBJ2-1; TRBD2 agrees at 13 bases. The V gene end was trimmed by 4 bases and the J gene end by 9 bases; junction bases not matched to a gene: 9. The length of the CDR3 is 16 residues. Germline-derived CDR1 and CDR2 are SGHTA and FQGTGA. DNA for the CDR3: TGTGCCAGCAGCTCCGCCGGGACTAGCGGGGTGAGTGAGCAGTTCTTC. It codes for CASSSAGTSGVSEQFF.